In this sample, the clone carrying this T cell receptor beta chain turned up a few times. The CDR3 sequence is 16 residues long. Looked up from germline, CDR1 is SGHDN and CDR2 is FVKESK. Trimming removed 0 bases from V and 11 bases from J, with 17 bases in between. The sample originates from a study of blood T cell repertoires in COVID-19. The wider study: The samples span acute and convalescent COVID-19 from the United States, Italy and Spain.

The authors' processing: Amplified reference gene primers provided the basis for estimating nucleated cell counts. Some clones are missing from TCRdb's copy, which holds only in-frame ones; the method was immunoSEQ multiplex PCR. V, J and clone size are those of that table, while D and trimming were read from the DNA. The table lists 100,000 to 150,000 clones, over 75% of them singletons. The chain combines TRBV14 with TRBJ1-6, with D tentatively TRBD1 (5 bases). Sequencing was done on a sample of peripheral blood. This clonotype was sampled from a man at least 80 years old with active or convalescent COVID-19. CDR3 protein: CASSQDLDNISPPLHF. Written as DNA, the CDR3 is TGTGCCAGCAGCCAAGATTTGGACAATATCAGTCCACCCCTCCACTTT.